The clone carrying this T cell receptor (beta chain) was detected a few times. The CDR3 consists of 14 residues. The germline V gene has CDR1 DFQATT and CDR2 SNEGSKA (reference sequence). The junction had 4 bases not matched to a gene; V was cut back by 0 bases and J by 6 bases. This entry comes from a study of blood T cells in healthy people across ages. A second PCR, run for roughly 7 to 11 cycles, used a sample-barcoded 5' primer plus a J-beta primer mix. Each of the cDNA molecules was tagged by a template-switch adaptor with 12 random nucleotides. TCRdb recomputed calls from the 5' RACE reads with MiXCR, one row per CDR3 protein. The table includes around 1,500,000 distinct CDR3 sequences, 25% to 30% detected once.

This chain joins TRBV20-1 and TRBJ2-5; TRBD1 agrees at 10 bases. The specimen sequenced was blood. This receptor was taken from a woman in her twenties or thirties in good health. CDR3 region: CSARDTDRGKTQYF. The CDR3 coding sequence is TGCAGTGCTAGAGATACGGACAGGGGGAAGACCCAGTACTTC.